Shown below are 15 T cell receptor beta chains from a single sample sequenced in a study of blood T cell repertoires in COVID-19 (dated by TCRdb to the early 2020s). The protocol used for the library was the immunoSEQ multiplex PCR assay. As stored in TCRdb, this immuneACCESS dataset retains in-frame rearrangements with V and J assigned. A fraction of the clones does not appear; measured against another copy, unresolved V genes explain less than half of the discrepancy, and the remainder lacks a known reason. The sample data list tens of thousands of clones, and around 90% of these were observed just once. The ten biggest clones cover 7% to 9.5% of the sample. The sequencing input was peripheral blood. The receptors shown here come from a human donor in a cohort sampled during active COVID-19.

The rearrangement joins TRBV27 to TRBJ2-7, with D perhaps matching TRBD2 (6 bases). This CDR3 contains 13 residues. Germline-derived CDR1 and CDR2 are MNHEY and SMNVEV (reference sequence). V was shortened by 3 bases and J by 3 bases, with 9 bases between the two germline ends. CDR3 DNA: TGTGCCAGCAGTTTTTCGGGGGACTACGAGCAGTACTTC. This gives the protein CASSFSGDYEQYF.

The V and J genes are TRBV29-1 and TRBJ1-4; D is uncertain. V gave up 7 bases and J gave up 8 bases, with 14 bases separating them. The CDR3 has 12 amino acids. Germline-derived CDR1 and CDR2 are SQVTM and ANQGSEA. In DNA, the CDR3 is TGCAGCGCTGGTGGAGGAGGGGAAAAACTGTTTTTT. Amino acids: CSAGGGGEKLFF.

The chain links TRBV6-5 to TRBJ1-4; 7 bases fit TRBD1. The V and J ends lost 6 bases and 3 bases, in that order; junction bases with no gene match: 7. The germline CDR1 and CDR2 sequences are MNHEY and SVGAGI. CDR3 length equals 15 residues. CDR3 nucleotides: TGTGCCAGCAGCAACGGACAGGCTTCTAATGAAAAACTGTTTTTT. It encodes CASSNGQASNEKLFF.

This chain connects TRBV30 to TRBJ1-6; weak D call: TRBD1 (6 bases). Germline V gives CDR1 GTSNPN, CDR2 SVGIG (reference sequence). The CDR3 loop spans 13 amino acids. Trimming removed 2 bases from V and 7 bases from J, with 9 bases in between. The CDR3 DNA reads as TGTGCCTGGAGTACAGGGCGGAATTCACCCCTCCACTTT. Amino acid sequence: CAWSTGRNSPLHF.

This clone was seen just once. This sequence joins TRBV5-1 and TRBJ2-7; a possible D gene is TRBD1 (6 bases). The CDR3 extends over 14 amino acids. Germline-derived CDR1 and CDR2 are SGHRS and YFSETQ. Between the trimmed V and J ends, which lost 2 bases and 2 bases, there was a span of 11 bases. CDR3 loop: CASSLQGSAYEQYF. DNA for the CDR3: TGCGCCAGCAGCTTACAGGGAAGCGCCTACGAGCAGTACTTC.

This chain uses TRBV27 with TRBJ2-7, with a weak D call TRBD2 (5 bases). CDR3 length: 13 amino acids. V shed 2 bases and J shed 2 bases, with 7 bases lying between them. Germline V lookup: CDR1 MNHEY, CDR2 SMNVEV (reference sequence). CDR3 sequence: CASSLKGAYEQYF. In nucleotides, the CDR3 is TGTGCCAGCAGTTTAAAGGGAGCCTACGAGCAGTACTTC.

The rearrangement joins TRBV14 to TRBJ2-7; D is possibly TRBD1 (6 bases). The CDR3 length is 15 residues. With 2 bases removed from V and 7 bases from J, the gap between germline ends came to 18 bases. Germline CDR1 and CDR2: SGHDN and FVKESK. The CDR3 loop is CASSQSQGFPAEQYF. The CDR3 DNA is TGTGCCAGCAGCCAATCACAGGGATTCCCGGCGGAGCAGTACTTC.

The V call is TRBV11-2, the J call TRBJ1-6; 8 nucleotides align to TRBD1. Germline V lookup: CDR1 SGHAT, CDR2 FQNNGV. J gave up 7 bases and V 4 bases, and 9 bases lay outside the gene matches. The CDR3 extends over 16 amino acids. The DNA of the CDR3 is TGTGCCAGCAGCTACGCAAGACAGGGGAGGAATTCACCCCTCCACTTT. Translating it yields CASSYARQGRNSPLHF.

This rearrangement joins TRBV9 to TRBJ1-6; TRBD1 might be the D (6 bases). The CDR3 extends over 16 amino acids. V was clipped by 3 bases and J by 0 bases, with 10 bases between them. Looked up from germline, CDR1 is SGDLS and CDR2 is YYNGEE. The CDR3 bases are TGTGCCAGCAGCGCTACAGGGAGCTCCTATAATTCACCCCTCCACTTT. Amino acids: CASSATGSSYNSPLHF.

This chain links TRBV6-2 or TRBV6-3 with TRBJ1-1; tentative D call: TRBD1 (5 bases). V was shortened by 6 bases and J by 8 bases, with 13 bases between the two germline ends. Germline assignment: CDR1 MNHEY and CDR2 SVGEGT. The CDR3 extends over 12 amino acids. The CDR3 sequence is CASSPGLLEAFF. DNA for the CDR3: TGTGCCAGCAGCCCGGGACTGCTCGAAGCTTTCTTT.

V gene TRBV19 combines with J gene TRBJ2-7, with 8 bases matching TRBD1. V was pared by 1 base and J by 1 base, with 3 bases of the junction left unmatched. From germline, CDR1 is LNHDA and CDR2 SQIVND (reference sequence). There are 15 residues in the CDR3. The CDR3 spells CASSIGQGASYEQYF. Written as DNA, the CDR3 is TGTGCCAGTAGTATAGGCCAGGGGGCATCCTACGAGCAGTACTTC.

J is TRBJ1-5 and V is TRBV5-6; D uncertain. This CDR3 region has 14 residues. The germline V and J ends were trimmed by 4 bases and 0 bases, with 8 bases remaining between them. Germline-derived CDR1 and CDR2 are SGHDT and YYEEEE. The CDR3 coding sequence is TGTGCCAGCAGCCGCGGGCTTAGCAATCAGCCCCAGCATTTT. Protein product: CASSRGLSNQPQHF.

In nucleotides, the CDR3 is TGTGCCAGCAGTAAGGCCCAGACAGGGGGCAGCAATCAGCCCCAGCATTTT. Translating it yields CASSKAQTGGSNQPQHF. This rearrangement joins TRBV2 to TRBJ1-5; 10 bases agree with TRBD1. This CDR3 spans 17 amino acids. V lost 5 bases, J lost 1 base, and 8 bases stayed unmatched. CDR1 is SNHLY, CDR2 FYNNEI, per germline.

The V and J genes are TRBV6-1 and TRBJ1-5; a weak D match, TRBD1 (6 bases). The V end was cut by 2 bases, the J end by 4 bases, with 9 bases between. Looked up from germline, CDR1 is MNHNS and CDR2 is SASEGT. CDR3 size: 14 residues. CDR3 region: CASSEQQGNQPQHF. The CDR3 DNA reads TGTGCCAGCAGTGAACAACAGGGAAATCAGCCCCAGCATTTT.

Concerning this clone itself: Other DNA sequences from this sample encode an identical CDR3 as well. The chain is built from TRBV6-5 and TRBJ2-7; 9 bases match TRBD2. The V gene end was trimmed by 2 bases and the J gene end by 2 bases; junction bases not matched to a gene: 4. CDR3 length: 15 amino acids. Germline CDR1 and CDR2: MNHEY and SVGAGI. CDR3 loop: CASSYGAGGAYEQYF. CDR3 sequence (DNA): TGTGCCAGCAGTTACGGGGCGGGGGGGGCCTACGAGCAGTACTTC.